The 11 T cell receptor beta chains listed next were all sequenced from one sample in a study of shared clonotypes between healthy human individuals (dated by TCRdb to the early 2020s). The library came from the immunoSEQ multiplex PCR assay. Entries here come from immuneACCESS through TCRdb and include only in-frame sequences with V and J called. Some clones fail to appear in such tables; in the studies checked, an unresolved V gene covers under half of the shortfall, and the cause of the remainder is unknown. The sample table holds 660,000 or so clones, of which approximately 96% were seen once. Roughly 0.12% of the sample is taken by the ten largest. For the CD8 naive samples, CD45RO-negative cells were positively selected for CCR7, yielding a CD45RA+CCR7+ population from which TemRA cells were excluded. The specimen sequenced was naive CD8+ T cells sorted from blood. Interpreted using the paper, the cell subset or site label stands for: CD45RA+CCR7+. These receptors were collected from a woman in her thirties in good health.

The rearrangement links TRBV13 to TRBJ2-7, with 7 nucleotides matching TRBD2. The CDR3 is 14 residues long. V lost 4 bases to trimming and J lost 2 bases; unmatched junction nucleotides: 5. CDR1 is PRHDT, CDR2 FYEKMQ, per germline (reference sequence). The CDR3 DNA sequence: TGTGCCAGCAGCTCCAGGACTAGGACCTACGAGCAGTACTTC. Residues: CASSSRTRTYEQYF.

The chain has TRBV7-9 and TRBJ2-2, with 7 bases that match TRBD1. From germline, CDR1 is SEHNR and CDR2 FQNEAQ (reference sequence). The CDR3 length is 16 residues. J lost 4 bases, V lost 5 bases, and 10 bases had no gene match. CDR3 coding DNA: TGTGCCAGCAGCGTAGTCCGAACAGGGGTCACCGGGGAGCTGTTTTTT. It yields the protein CASSVVRTGVTGELFF. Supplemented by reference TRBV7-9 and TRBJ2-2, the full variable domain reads DTGVSQNPRHKITKRGQNVTFRCDPISEHNRLYWYRQTLGQGPEFLTYFQNEAQLEKSRLLSDRFSAERPKGSFSTLEIQRTEQGDSAMYLCASSVVRTGVTGELFFGEGSRLTVL.

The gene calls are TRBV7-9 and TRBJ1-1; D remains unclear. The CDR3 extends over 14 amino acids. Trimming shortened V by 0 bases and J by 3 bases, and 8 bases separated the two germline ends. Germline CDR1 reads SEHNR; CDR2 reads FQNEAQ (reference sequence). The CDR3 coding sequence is TGTGCCAGCAGCTTAGCCTGGCAGTACACTGAAGCTTTCTTT. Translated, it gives CASSLAWQYTEAFF.

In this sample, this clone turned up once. In DNA form, the CDR3 reads TGTGCCAGCACCGCAAGGGCACTGCTGGGTGAAAAACTGTTTTTT. Its protein is CASTARALLGEKLFF. The chain uses TRBV27 and TRBJ1-4; no reliable D call. Trimming took 7 bases from V and 7 from J, leaving 19 bases between them. The germline V gene encodes CDR1 MNHEY and CDR2 SMNVEV (reference sequence). CDR3 length equals 15 residues.

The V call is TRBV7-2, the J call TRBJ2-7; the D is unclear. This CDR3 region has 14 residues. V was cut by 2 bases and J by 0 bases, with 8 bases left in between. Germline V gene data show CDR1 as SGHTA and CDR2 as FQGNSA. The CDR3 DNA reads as TGTGCCAGCAGCTTACGAGTGGGCTCCTACGAGCAGTACTTC. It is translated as CASSLRVGSYEQYF. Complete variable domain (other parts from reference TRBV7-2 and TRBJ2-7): GAGVSQSPSNKVTEKGKDVELRCDPISGHTALYWYRQSLGQGLEFLIYFQGNSAPDKSGLPSDRFSAERTGGSVSTLTIQRTQQEDSAVYLCASSLRVGSYEQYFGPGTRLTVT.

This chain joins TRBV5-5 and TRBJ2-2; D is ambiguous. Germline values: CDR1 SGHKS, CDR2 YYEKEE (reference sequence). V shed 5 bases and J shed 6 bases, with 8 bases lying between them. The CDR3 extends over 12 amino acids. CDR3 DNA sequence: TGTGCCAGCAGTTTAGCCCCCGGGGAGCTGTTTTTT. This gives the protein CASSLAPGELFF.

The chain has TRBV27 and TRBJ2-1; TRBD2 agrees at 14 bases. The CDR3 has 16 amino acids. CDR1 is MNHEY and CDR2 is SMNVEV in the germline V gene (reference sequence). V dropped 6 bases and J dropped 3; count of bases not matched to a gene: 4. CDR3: CASSRGLAGDYNEQFF. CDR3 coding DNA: TGTGCCAGCAGCAGGGGACTAGCGGGAGACTACAATGAGCAGTTCTTC.

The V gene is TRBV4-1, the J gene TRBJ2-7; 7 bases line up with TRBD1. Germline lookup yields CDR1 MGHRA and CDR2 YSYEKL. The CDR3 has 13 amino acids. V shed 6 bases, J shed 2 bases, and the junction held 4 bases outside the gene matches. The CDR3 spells CASSLGQTYEQYF. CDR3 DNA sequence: TGCGCCAGCAGTCTGGGACAGACCTACGAGCAGTACTTC.

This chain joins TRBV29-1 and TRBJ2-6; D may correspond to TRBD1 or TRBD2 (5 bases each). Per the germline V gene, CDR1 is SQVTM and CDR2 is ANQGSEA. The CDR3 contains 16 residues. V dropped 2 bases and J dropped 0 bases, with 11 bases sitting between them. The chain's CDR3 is CSVERDADSGANVLTF. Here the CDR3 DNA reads TGCAGCGTTGAAAGGGACGCCGACTCTGGGGCCAACGTCCTGACTTTC.

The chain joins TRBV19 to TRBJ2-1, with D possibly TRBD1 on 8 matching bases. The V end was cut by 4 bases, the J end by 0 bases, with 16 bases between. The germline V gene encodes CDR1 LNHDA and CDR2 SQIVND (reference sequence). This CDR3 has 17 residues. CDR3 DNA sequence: TGTGCCAGTAGTAGGTCACAGGGGGGGAGCTCCTACAATGAGCAGTTCTTC. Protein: CASSRSQGGSSYNEQFF. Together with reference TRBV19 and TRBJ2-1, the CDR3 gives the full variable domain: DGGITQSPKYLFRKEGQNVTLSCEQNLNHDAMYWYRQDPGQGLRLIYYSQIVNDFQKGDIAEGYSVSREKKESFPLTVTSAQKNPTAFYLCASSRSQGGSSYNEQFFGPGTRLTVL.

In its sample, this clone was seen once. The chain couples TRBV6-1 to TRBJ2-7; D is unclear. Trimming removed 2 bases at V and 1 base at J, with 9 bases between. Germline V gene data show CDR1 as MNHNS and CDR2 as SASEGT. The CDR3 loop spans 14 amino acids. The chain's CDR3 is CASSETEISYEQYF. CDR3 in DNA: TGTGCCAGCAGTGAAACAGAGATATCCTACGAGCAGTACTTC.